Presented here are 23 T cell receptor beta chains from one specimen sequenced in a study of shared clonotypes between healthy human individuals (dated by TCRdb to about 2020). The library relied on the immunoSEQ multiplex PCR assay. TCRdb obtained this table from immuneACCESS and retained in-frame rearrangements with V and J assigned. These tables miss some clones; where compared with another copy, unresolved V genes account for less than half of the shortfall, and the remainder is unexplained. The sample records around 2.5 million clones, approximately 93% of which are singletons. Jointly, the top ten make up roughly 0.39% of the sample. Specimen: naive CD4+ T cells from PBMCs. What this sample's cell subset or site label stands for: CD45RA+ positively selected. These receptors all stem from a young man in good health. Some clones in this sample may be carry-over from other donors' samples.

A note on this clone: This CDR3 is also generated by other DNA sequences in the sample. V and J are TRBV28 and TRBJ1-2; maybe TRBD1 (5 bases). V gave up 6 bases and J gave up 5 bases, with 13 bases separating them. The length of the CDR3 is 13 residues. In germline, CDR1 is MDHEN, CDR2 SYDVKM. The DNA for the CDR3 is TGTGCCAGCAGATCTCAGGGAAATTATGGCTACACCTTC. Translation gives CASRSQGNYGYTF.

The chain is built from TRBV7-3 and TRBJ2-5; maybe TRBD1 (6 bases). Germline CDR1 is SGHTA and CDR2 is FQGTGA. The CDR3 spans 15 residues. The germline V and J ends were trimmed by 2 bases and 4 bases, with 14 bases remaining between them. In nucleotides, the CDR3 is TGTGCCAGCAGCTTAGGCAGGGGAGATGGAGAGACCCAGTACTTC. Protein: CASSLGRGDGETQYF.

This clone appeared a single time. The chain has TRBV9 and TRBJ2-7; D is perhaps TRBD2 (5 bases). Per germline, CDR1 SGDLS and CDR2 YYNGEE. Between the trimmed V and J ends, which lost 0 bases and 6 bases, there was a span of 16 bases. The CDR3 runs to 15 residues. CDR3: CASSVGTPPTGEQYF. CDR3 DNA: TGTGCCAGCAGCGTAGGGACTCCACCGACGGGCGAGCAGTACTTC.

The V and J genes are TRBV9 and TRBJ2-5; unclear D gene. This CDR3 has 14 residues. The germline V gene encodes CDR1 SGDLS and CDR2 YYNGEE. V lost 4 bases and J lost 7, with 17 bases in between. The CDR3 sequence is CASSPRRDGGTQYF. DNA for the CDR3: TGTGCCAGCAGCCCCCGCCGTGATGGTGGGACCCAGTACTTC.

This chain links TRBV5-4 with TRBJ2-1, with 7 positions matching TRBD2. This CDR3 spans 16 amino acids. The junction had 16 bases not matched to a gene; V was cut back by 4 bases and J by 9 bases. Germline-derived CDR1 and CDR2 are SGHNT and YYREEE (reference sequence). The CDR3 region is CASSQGGTGGEGEQFF. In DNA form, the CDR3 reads TGTGCCAGCAGCCAGGGAGGGACTGGGGGAGAGGGTGAGCAGTTCTTC.

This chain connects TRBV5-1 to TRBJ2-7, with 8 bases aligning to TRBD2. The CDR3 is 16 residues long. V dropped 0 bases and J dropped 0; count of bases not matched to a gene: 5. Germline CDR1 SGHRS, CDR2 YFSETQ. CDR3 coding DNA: TGCGCCAGCAGCTTGGCGAGGACTAGCAGCTCCTACGAGCAGTACTTC. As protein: CASSLARTSSSYEQYF.

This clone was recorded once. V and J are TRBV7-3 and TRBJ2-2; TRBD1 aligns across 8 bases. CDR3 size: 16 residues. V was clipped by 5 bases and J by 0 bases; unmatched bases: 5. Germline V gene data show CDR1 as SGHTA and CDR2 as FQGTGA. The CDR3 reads CASSPAGGANTGELFF. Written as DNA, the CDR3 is TGTGCCAGCAGCCCGGCAGGGGGCGCGAACACCGGGGAGCTGTTTTTT.

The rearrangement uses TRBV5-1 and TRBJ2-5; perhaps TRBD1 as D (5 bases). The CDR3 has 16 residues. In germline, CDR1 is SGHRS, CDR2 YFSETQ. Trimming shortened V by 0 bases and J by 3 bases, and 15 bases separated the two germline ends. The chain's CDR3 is CASSLAGQGEEETQYF. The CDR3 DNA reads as TGCGCCAGCAGCTTGGCCGGTCAGGGCGAGGAAGAGACCCAGTACTTC.

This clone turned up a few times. As DNA, the CDR3 is TGTGCCAGCAGCGACAGACAGGGGGGCTATGGCTACACCTTC. Protein sequence: CASSDRQGGYGYTF. This chain joins TRBV9 and TRBJ1-2, with TRBD1 matching over 9 bases. The junction had 4 bases not matched to a gene; V was cut back by 3 bases and J by 4 bases. The CDR3 loop spans 14 amino acids. Germline CDR1 reads SGDLS; CDR2 reads YYNGEE.

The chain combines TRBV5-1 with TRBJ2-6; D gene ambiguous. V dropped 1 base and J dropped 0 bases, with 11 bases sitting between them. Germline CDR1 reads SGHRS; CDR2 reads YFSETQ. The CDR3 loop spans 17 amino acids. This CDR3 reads CASSLLVSVSGANVLTF. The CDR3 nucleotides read TGCGCCAGCAGCTTGTTAGTTTCGGTCTCTGGGGCCAACGTCCTGACTTTC.

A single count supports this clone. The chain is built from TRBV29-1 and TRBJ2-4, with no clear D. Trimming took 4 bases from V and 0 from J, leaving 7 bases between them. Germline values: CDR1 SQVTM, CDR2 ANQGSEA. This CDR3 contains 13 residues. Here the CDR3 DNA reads TGCAGCGTTGCCCACCTAGCCAAAAACATTCAGTACTTC. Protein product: CSVAHLAKNIQYF.

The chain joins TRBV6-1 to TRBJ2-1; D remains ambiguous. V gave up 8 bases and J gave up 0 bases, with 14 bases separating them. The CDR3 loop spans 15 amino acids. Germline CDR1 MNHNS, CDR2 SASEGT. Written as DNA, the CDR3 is TGTGCCAGCGCCCAGAGTGTAAGCTCCTACAATGAGCAGTTCTTC. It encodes CASAQSVSSYNEQFF.

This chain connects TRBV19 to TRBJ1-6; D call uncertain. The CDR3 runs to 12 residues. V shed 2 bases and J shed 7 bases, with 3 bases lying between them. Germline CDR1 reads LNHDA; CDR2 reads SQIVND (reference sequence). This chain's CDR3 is CASSIWNSPLHF. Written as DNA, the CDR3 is TGTGCCAGTAGTATATGGAATTCACCCCTCCACTTT. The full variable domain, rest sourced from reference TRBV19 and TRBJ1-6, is DGGITQSPKYLFRKEGQNVTLSCEQNLNHDAMYWYRQDPGQGLRLIYYSQIVNDFQKGDIAEGYSVSREKKESFPLTVTSAQKNPTAFYLCASSIWNSPLHFGNGTRLTVT.

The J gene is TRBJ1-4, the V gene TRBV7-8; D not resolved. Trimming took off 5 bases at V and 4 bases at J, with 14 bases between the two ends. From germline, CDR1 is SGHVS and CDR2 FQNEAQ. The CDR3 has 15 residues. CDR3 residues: CASSLQRAVNEKLFF. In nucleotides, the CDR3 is TGTGCCAGCAGCCTGCAAAGGGCAGTTAATGAAAAACTGTTTTTT.

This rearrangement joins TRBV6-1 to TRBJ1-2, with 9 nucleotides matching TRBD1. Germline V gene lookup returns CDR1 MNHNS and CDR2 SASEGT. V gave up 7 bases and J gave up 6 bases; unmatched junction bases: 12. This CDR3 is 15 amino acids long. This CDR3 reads CASTSRTGDWNGYTF. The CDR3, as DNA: TGTGCCAGCACGAGCCGGACAGGGGATTGGAATGGCTACACCTTC.

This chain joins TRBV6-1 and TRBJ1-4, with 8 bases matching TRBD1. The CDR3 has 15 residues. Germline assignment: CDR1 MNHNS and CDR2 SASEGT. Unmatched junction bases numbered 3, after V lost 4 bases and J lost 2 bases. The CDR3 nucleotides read TGTGCCAGCAGTGGGAGGACAGGGACTAATGAAAAACTGTTTTTT. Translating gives CASSGRTGTNEKLFF.

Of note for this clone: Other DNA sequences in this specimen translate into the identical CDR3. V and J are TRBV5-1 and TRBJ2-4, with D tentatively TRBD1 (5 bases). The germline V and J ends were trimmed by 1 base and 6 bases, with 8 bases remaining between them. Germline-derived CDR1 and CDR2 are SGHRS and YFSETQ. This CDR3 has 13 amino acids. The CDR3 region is CASSLQGGNIQYF. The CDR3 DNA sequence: TGCGCCAGCAGCTTGCAGGGTGGAAACATTCAGTACTTC.

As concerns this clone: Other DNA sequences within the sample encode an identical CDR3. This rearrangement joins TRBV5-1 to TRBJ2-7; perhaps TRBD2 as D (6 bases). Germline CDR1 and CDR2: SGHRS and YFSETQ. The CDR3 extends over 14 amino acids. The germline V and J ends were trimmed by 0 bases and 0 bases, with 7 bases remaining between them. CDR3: CASSLAGDSYEQYF. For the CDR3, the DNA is TGCGCCAGCAGCTTGGCGGGGGACTCCTACGAGCAGTACTTC.

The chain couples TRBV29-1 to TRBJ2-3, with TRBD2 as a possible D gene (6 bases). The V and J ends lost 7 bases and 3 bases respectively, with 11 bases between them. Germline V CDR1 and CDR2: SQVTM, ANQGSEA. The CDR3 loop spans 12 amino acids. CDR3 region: CSAAGMTDTQYF. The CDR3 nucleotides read TGCAGCGCAGCGGGTATGACAGATACGCAGTATTTT.

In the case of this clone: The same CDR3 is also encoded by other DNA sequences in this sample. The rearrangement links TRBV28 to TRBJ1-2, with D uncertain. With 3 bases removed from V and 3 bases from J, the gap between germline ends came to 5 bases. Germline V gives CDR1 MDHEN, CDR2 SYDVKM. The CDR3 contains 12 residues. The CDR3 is CASSLGYYGYTF. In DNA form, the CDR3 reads TGTGCCAGCAGTTTGGGGTACTATGGCTACACCTTC.

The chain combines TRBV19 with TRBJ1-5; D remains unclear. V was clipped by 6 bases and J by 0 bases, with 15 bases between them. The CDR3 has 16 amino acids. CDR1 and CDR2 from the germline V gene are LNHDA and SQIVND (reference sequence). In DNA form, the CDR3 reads TGTGCCAGTAGATCCCTCTCGCGGAATAGCAATCAGCCCCAGCATTTT. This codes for CASRSLSRNSNQPQHF.

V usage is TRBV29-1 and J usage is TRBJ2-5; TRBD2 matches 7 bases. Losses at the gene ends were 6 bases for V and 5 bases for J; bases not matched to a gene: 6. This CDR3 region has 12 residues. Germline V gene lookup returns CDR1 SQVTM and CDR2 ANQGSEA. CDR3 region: CSVLSGTETQYF. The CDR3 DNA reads TGCAGCGTCCTCAGCGGGACGGAGACCCAGTACTTC.

The CDR3 sequence: CASSWGISYEQYF. The CDR3 bases are TGTGCCAGCAGCTGGGGGATTTCCTACGAGCAGTACTTC. This chain links TRBV11-1 with TRBJ2-7; the D call may be TRBD1 or TRBD2 (5 bases each). Trimming left V 4 bases short and J 1 base short, with 8 bases between. CDR3 length equals 13 residues. Germline V gene data show CDR1 as SGHAT and CDR2 as FQDESV (reference sequence).